The T cell receptor (beta chain) described here comes from a study of siplizumab effects on memory and regulatory T cells (dated by TCRdb to the late 2010s). Context from the whole study: The study examined how the anti-CD2 antibody siplizumab affects alloreactive T-cell subsets in allogeneic mixed lymphocyte reactions built from human PBMCs.

V is clipped by 4 bases and J by 6 bases, and the sequence between their germline boundaries is 16 bases long. The CDR1 and CDR2 encoded by the germline V gene are SGDLS and YYNGEE. The CDR3 has 15 amino acids, counting the end cysteine and phenylalanine. This entry keeps only the CDR3 DNA: 45 bases, framed from base 1. Library construction relied on the immunoSEQ multiplex PCR assay. The deep sequencing platform assayed approximately 10^5 TCR templates per sample. Genomic DNA extracted from sorted T cells was used for TCRbeta CDR3 sequencing. Per the authors' processing: Clonal analysis of TCRbeta CDR3 data was done in the R programming language. Comparing unstimulated samples against CFSE-low samples taken after the reaction was how alloreactive CD4+ and CD8+ clones were defined. By matching sequences to the repertoires of sorted unstimulated Treg and non-Treg cells, each alloreactive CD4+ clone was assigned a regulatory or non-regulatory origin. This immuneACCESS table, as held by TCRdb, lists in-frame sequences with V and J called but not all clones. Of the missing ones, under half trace to an unresolved V gene in checked studies; the others have no known cause. That table gives V, J and clone size, and the DNA gave D and trimming. Recorded for this sample are some 100,000 clones; approximately 94% of them occurred a single time. 1% to 1.5% of the sample comes from the top ten.

In regard to this clone: The specificity of this receptor is unknown. No qualities accompany the bases; no much larger clone lies one base away.

Findings and caveats that apply to the study as a whole: In reactions with siplizumab, an average of around 70% of mappable alloreactive CD4+ clones were Treg-derived, compared with roughly 27% in control reactions. The cumulative frequency of alloreactive sequences that could be traced back to unstimulated CD4+ memory T cells was significantly reduced by siplizumab. Sequences below about 10^-5 frequency were poorly captured, so only a minor fraction of alloreactive clones could be mapped to unstimulated subsets. Whether proliferating Tregs from siplizumab cultures were suppressive was not functionally confirmed. Unstimulated naive T cells appeared to be more diverse than memory T cells, and naive cells seemed to make a substantial contribution to the alloresponse. A naive or memory phenotype could not be assigned to roughly 75-96% of proliferating CD4+ or CD8+ clones.

TCRbeta CDR3 sequencing was performed on sorted unstimulated T cells and on proliferating T cells recovered from mixed lymphocyte reactions. Fresh whole blood from around 11 HLA-typed healthy donors was used to isolate PBMCs. Unstimulated CD4+ non-regulatory T cells were FACS-sorted to map the origin of alloreactive clones. The chain is assembled from TRBV9 and TRBJ1-4; D gene: possibly TRBD1, on 6 matching bases. The source is a human donor in good health. Sequencing input: non-Treg CD4+ T cells sorted from blood. The cell subset or site tag for this specimen amounts to: FACS-sorted unstimulated CD4+ non-regulatory T cells. The CDR3 is CASSPRQGGDEKLFF. In nucleotide form, the sequence is TGTGCCAGCAGCCCCCGCCAAGGGGGGGATGAAAAACTGTTTTTT. Beyond the CDR3, the reference TRBV9 and TRBJ1-4 genes provide the residues; the full variable domain reads: DSGVTQTPKHLITATGQRVTLRCSPRSGDLSVYWYQQSLDQGLQFLIQYYNGEERAKGNILERFSAQQFPDLHSELNLSSLELGDSALYFCASSPRQGGDEKLFFGSGTQLSVL.